Listed below are T cell receptor beta chains from one sample, sequenced in a study of blood T cell repertoires in COVID-19. Assay used: immunoSEQ multiplex PCR; TCRdb lists only in-frame clones, some missing. The sample contains 270,000 or so clones, approximately 84% of which appear only once. Specimen: peripheral blood. The receptor source for this set is a human donor in a cohort sampled during active COVID-19. Both conserved end residues are part of each CDR3. A D gene is named only where the DNA matches it firmly. Size is stated for part of the rows, as once, few or many counts, or as a class when the clone is expanded.

cdr3_length,v_call,d_call,clone_size,j_call,cdr3_aa,cdr3_nt
13,TRBV18,NA,NA,TRBJ1-4,CASRGSTNEKLFF,TGTGCCAGCCGGGGATCAACTAATGAAAAACTGTTTTTT
12,TRBV29-1,NA,NA,TRBJ2-7,CSARQAGYEQYF,TGCAGCGCTAGACAGGCCGGCTACGAGCAGTACTTC
16,TRBV20-1,NA,NA,TRBJ1-6,CSASTPGSGFNSPLHF,TGCAGTGCTAGTACCCCTGGATCAGGGTTTAATTCACCCCTCCACTTT
15,TRBV6-5,NA,few,TRBJ1-5,CASSYSGGGNQPQHF,TGTGCCAGCAGTTACTCAGGGGGGGGCAATCAGCCCCAGCATTTT
14,TRBV18,NA,NA,TRBJ2-2,CASSPRQNTGELFF,TGTGCCAGCTCACCACGACAGAACACCGGGGAGCTGTTTTTT
14,TRBV29-1,NA,NA,TRBJ1-3,CSVGLGTSGNTIYF,TGCAGCGTAGGCCTGGGCACCTCTGGAAACACCATATATTTT
13,TRBV7-8,NA,once,TRBJ2-5,CASSLILQETQYF,TGTGCCAGCAGCTTAATTCTCCAAGAGACCCAGTACTTC
14,TRBV6-1,TRBD1,NA,TRBJ1-5,CASSEGDSRQPQHF,TGTGCCAGCAGTGAGGGGGACAGTCGACAGCCCCAGCATTTT
15,TRBV10-3,NA,NA,TRBJ2-2,CAIRALHANTGELFF,TGTGCCATCAGGGCTCTCCACGCGAACACCGGGGAGCTGTTTTTT
13,TRBV4-1,NA,NA,TRBJ2-1,CASSQGQYNEQFF,TGCGCCAGCAGCCAAGGACAGTACAATGAGCAGTTCTTC
16,TRBV9,TRBD2,few,TRBJ2-7,CASSVGSGGPLQMEYF,TGTGCCAGCAGCGTAGGGAGCGGGGGGCCACTCCAAATGGAGTACTTC
14,TRBV6-2/TRBV6-3,NA,NA,TRBJ2-1,CASSYPGFGNEQFF,TGTGCCAGCAGTTATCCCGGGTTTGGCAATGAGCAGTTCTTC
15,TRBV5-1,TRBD1,NA,TRBJ1-1,CASSIDRDRGTEAFF,TGCGCCAGCAGCATCGACCGGGACAGGGGCACTGAAGCTTTCTTT
15,TRBV25-1,TRBD1,once,TRBJ1-4,CASSVSQGAGEKLFF,TGTGCCAGCAGTGTTTCACAGGGGGCCGGGGAAAAACTGTTTTTT
15,TRBV19,TRBD2,NA,TRBJ2-3,CASSLLAATTDTQYF,TGTGCCAGTAGTTTACTAGCGGCCACCACAGATACGCAGTATTTT
15,TRBV25-1,TRBD1,NA,TRBJ2-2,CASSEWGTATGELFF,TGTGCCAGCAGTGAATGGGGGACAGCGACCGGGGAGCTGTTTTTT
15,TRBV18,TRBD1,once,TRBJ1-2,CASSRGTDYNYGYTF,TGTGCCAGCTCACGGGGGACAGACTATAACTATGGCTACACCTTC
16,TRBV6-6,NA,NA,TRBJ2-7,CASSVRGAEIPYEQYF,TGTGCCAGCAGCGTCCGGGGAGCAGAGATTCCCTACGAGCAGTACTTC
16,TRBV5-6,TRBD1,NA,TRBJ1-5,CASSIGTGHSNQPQHF,TGTGCCAGCAGCATAGGGACAGGGCATAGCAATCAGCCCCAGCATTTT
18,TRBV4-3,NA,NA,TRBJ2-1,CASSQGRVSRGYYNEQFF,TGCGCCAGCAGCCAAGGCCGCGTGAGCCGGGGGTATTACAATGAGCAGTTCTTC
23,TRBV12-1,NA,NA,TRBJ1-5,CASSFQSENPGQGEDVSNQPQHF,TGTGCCAGCAGCTTTCAATCGGAGAACCCGGGACAGGGGGAGGATGTTAGCAATCAGCCCCAGCATTTT
15,TRBV18,NA,once,TRBJ1-3,CASSPGPGGGNTIYF,TGTGCCAGCTCACCAGGGCCCGGTGGGGGAAACACCATATATTTT
16,TRBV6-1,TRBD1,NA,TRBJ2-5,CASSEPGQGAGETQYF,TGTGCCAGCAGTGAACCGGGACAGGGGGCGGGAGAGACCCAGTACTTC
14,TRBV6-5,TRBD1,NA,TRBJ1-1,CASSYDRGHTEAFF,TGTGCCAGCAGTTACGACAGGGGGCATACTGAAGCTTTCTTT
15,TRBV5-8,TRBD2,NA,TRBJ2-1,CASSKGLGGYNEQFF,TGTGCCAGCAGCAAAGGACTAGGAGGGTACAATGAGCAGTTCTTC
15,TRBV28,NA,NA,TRBJ2-7,CASSLFGGPTYEQYF,TGTGCCAGCAGTTTATTCGGGGGGCCAACCTACGAGCAGTACTTC
16,TRBV7-9,NA,few,TRBJ2-3,CASSLASALGTDTQYF,TGTGCCAGCAGCTTGGCTAGCGCTTTGGGCACAGATACGCAGTATTTT
16,TRBV7-2,TRBD1,NA,TRBJ2-3,CASSKDRGLAALGQYF,TGTGCCAGCAGCAAAGACAGGGGGTTAGCCGCACTTGGGCAGTATTTT
13,TRBV6-2/TRBV6-3,NA,NA,TRBJ1-5,CASSFESNQPQHF,TGTGCCAGCAGTTTCGAGAGCAATCAGCCCCAGCATTTT
15,TRBV18,NA,NA,TRBJ2-1,CASSPLGQSYNEQFF,TGTGCCAGCTCACCACTAGGACAGTCCTACAATGAGCAGTTCTTC
12,TRBV2,NA,NA,TRBJ1-2,CASAFISGGYTF,TGTGCCAGCGCCTTTATATCGGGGGGCTACACCTTC
16,TRBV7-2,NA,NA,TRBJ1-3,CASSLRGGQGGDTIYF,TGTGCCAGCAGCTTGAGGGGGGGGCAGGGTGGAGACACCATATATTTT
15,TRBV28,NA,NA,TRBJ1-4,CASSLLGGGNEKLFF,TGTGCCAGCAGTCTCCTCGGGGGGGGTAATGAAAAACTGTTTTTT
16,TRBV6-1,NA,NA,TRBJ1-3,CASSAQPQGTGNTIYF,TGTGCCAGCAGTGCCCAACCACAGGGTACTGGAAACACCATATATTTT
12,TRBV9,NA,NA,TRBJ2-7,CASSGLSYEQYF,TGTGCCAGCAGCGGGCTCTCCTACGAGCAGTACTTC
17,TRBV27,NA,NA,TRBJ2-2,CASPRERGTPNTGELFF,TGTGCCAGCCCTAGGGAAAGAGGGACTCCAAACACCGGGGAGCTGTTTTTT
15,TRBV2,TRBD2,NA,TRBJ2-3,CASSAIPGGLDTQYF,TGTGCCAGCAGTGCCATCCCGGGGGGGCTGGATACGCAGTATTTT
19,TRBV28,NA,NA,TRBJ1-6,CASSGPLPGKYSYNSPLHF,TGTGCCAGCAGTGGACCGCTACCGGGGAAGTACTCCTATAATTCACCCCTCCACTTT
13,TRBV24-1,NA,NA,TRBJ2-1,CATGDRDFNEQFF,TGTGCCACCGGAGACAGGGACTTCAATGAGCAGTTCTTC
16,TRBV5-1,TRBD1,NA,TRBJ2-7,CASSIPRQGGDYEQYF,TGCGCCAGCAGCATCCCACGACAGGGGGGGGACTACGAGCAGTACTTC
14,TRBV5-1,NA,NA,TRBJ2-4,CASSLLGQKNIQYF,TGCGCCAGCAGCTTGCTAGGCCAGAAAAACATTCAGTACTTC
17,TRBV5-1,NA,NA,TRBJ1-1,CASSLVGGTFMNTEAFF,TGCGCCAGCAGCTTGGTAGGGGGTACATTTATGAACACTGAAGCTTTCTTT
17,TRBV11-2,NA,NA,TRBJ2-7,CASSLVFEDIASYEQYF,TGTGCCAGCAGCTTAGTCTTTGAGGACATAGCTTCCTACGAGCAGTACTTC
16,TRBV5-6,TRBD1,few,TRBJ2-7,CASSSGTGSPSYEQYF,TGTGCCAGCAGCTCCGGGACAGGGTCACCGTCCTACGAGCAGTACTTC
13,TRBV24-1,TRBD2,NA,TRBJ2-7,CATNGEGIYEQYF,TGTGCCACCAACGGGGAGGGCATCTACGAGCAGTACTTC
14,TRBV9,NA,NA,TRBJ1-4,CASSVEGGGSKLFF,TGTGCCAGCAGCGTAGAAGGCGGAGGGAGTAAACTGTTTTTT
14,TRBV10-3,TRBD1,NA,TRBJ2-7,CAISGDRGDYEQYF,TGTGCCATCAGTGGTGACAGGGGAGACTACGAGCAGTACTTC